Below are 22 T cell receptor beta chains sequenced from a single sample in a study of blood T cell repertoires in COVID-19. Assay: immunoSEQ multiplex PCR; the TCRdb copy retains only in-frame clones and omits some. The sample has 200,000 to 300,000 clones, approximately 86% seen once. The specimen was peripheral blood. These receptors were taken from a man between 35 and 55 years old who had recovered from COVID-19.

J is TRBJ2-1 and V is TRBV10-3, with D maybe TRBD1 (5 bases). This CDR3 is built from 15 residues. Trimming shortened V by 7 bases and J by 0 bases, and 13 bases separated the two germline ends. Germline CDR1 is ENHRY and CDR2 is SYGVKD. For the CDR3, the DNA is TGTGCCATCAAAGACTCTGGGGCCTCCTACAATGAGCAGTTCTTC. Protein sequence: CAIKDSGASYNEQFF.

The V and J genes are TRBV5-1 and TRBJ2-1; a weak D match, TRBD1 (5 bases). Trimming cost V 4 bases and J 0 bases, with 11 bases left between them. The CDR3 extends over 15 amino acids. Germline CDR1 and CDR2: SGHRS and YFSETQ. The CDR3 DNA reads TGCGCCAGCAGCCCAGGGCCAGACTCCTACAATGAGCAGTTCTTC. Protein product: CASSPGPDSYNEQFF.

The chain recombines TRBV11-2 with TRBJ2-7; D call uncertain. There are 15 residues in the CDR3. The V gene's germline CDR1 is SGHAT and CDR2 FQNNGV. Trimming left V 3 bases short and J 2 bases short, with 14 bases between. The CDR3 DNA reads as TGTGCCAGCAGCTTTCGAGGCGCGCTAACCTACGAGCAGTACTTC. Protein product: CASSFRGALTYEQYF.

This chain uses TRBV11-2 with TRBJ1-2, with D hard to call. V lost 3 bases and J 4 bases, leaving 9 bases between the germline ends. The CDR3 contains 13 residues. Per the germline V gene, CDR1 is SGHAT and CDR2 is FQNNGV. The CDR3 DNA is TGTGCCAGCAGCTTTAGGAGCGTCTATGGCTACACCTTC. As protein: CASSFRSVYGYTF.

The chain recombines TRBV2 with TRBJ2-7; a weak D match, TRBD2 (5 bases). The CDR3 loop spans 14 amino acids. CDR1 is SNHLY, CDR2 FYNNEI, per germline. V lost 8 bases and J 5 bases, leaving 19 bases between the germline ends. CDR3 amino acids: CASPGGPLVDEQYF. The CDR3, as DNA: TGTGCCAGCCCCGGAGGACCCCTGGTAGACGAGCAGTACTTC.

The chain has TRBV7-3 and TRBJ2-3; no clear D. CDR1 is SGHTA and CDR2 is FQGTGA in the germline V gene. V gave up 4 bases and J gave up 7 bases, with 3 bases separating them. CDR3 length: 10 residues. CDR3 sequence (DNA): TGTGCCAGCAGCTCTCATACGCAGTATTTT. Translating it yields CASSSHTQYF.

This chain joins TRBV7-9 and TRBJ2-2; D perhaps matches TRBD2 (5 bases). The CDR3 consists of 15 residues. V dropped 5 bases and J dropped 2 bases, with 12 bases sitting between them. Germline V gene sequence: CDR1 SEHNR, CDR2 FQNEAQ (reference sequence). This chain's CDR3 is CASSRRTGNTGELFF. As DNA, the CDR3 is TGTGCCAGCAGCCGAAGGACGGGAAACACCGGGGAGCTGTTTTTT.

CDR3 protein: CASSLAQGRHEQYF. In DNA form, the CDR3 reads TGTGCCAGCAGCTTGGCCCAGGGGCGGCACGAGCAGTACTTC. The chain has TRBV5-8 and TRBJ2-7; possible D gene TRBD1, 6 bases. Between the trimmed V and J ends, which lost 0 bases and 5 bases, there was a span of 12 bases. The germline gives CDR1 SGHTS, CDR2 YDEGEE. The CDR3 extends over 14 amino acids.

The V and J genes are TRBV11-2 and TRBJ2-7, with 10 bases matching TRBD1. Per the germline V gene, CDR1 is SGHAT and CDR2 is FQNNGV. The CDR3 spans 14 residues. Losses at the gene ends were 4 bases for V and 5 bases for J; bases not matched to a gene: 5. The CDR3 protein is CASSSGTGVHEQYF. The CDR3 DNA reads as TGTGCCAGCAGCTCGGGGACAGGGGTACACGAGCAGTACTTC.

The V and J genes are TRBV24-1 and TRBJ2-1, with 9 bases fitting TRBD2. J was trimmed by 2 bases and V by 5 bases; bases with no gene match: 9. Germline V gene lookup returns CDR1 KGHDR and CDR2 SFDVKD. CDR3 length equals 17 residues. In DNA, the CDR3 is TGTGCCACCAGTGCCAGGGGGGCGGGAGGGACCTACAATGAGCAGTTCTTC. Its translation: CATSARGAGGTYNEQFF.

The V gene is TRBV19, the J gene TRBJ2-1; 13 bases agree with TRBD2. CDR1 is LNHDA, CDR2 SQIVND, per germline (reference sequence). The CDR3 length is 16 residues. Germline trimming cut 6 bases from V and 0 bases from J; bases unmatched to any gene: 2. The DNA for the CDR3 is TGTGCCAGTAGCCGGACTAGCGGGAGCTCCTACAATGAGCAGTTCTTC. As protein: CASSRTSGSSYNEQFF.

This chain connects TRBV6-5 to TRBJ1-5; 7 bases align to TRBD1. This CDR3 comprises 14 residues. The V segment lost 5 bases and the J segment 2 bases; nucleotides outside the gene matches: 3. CDR1 is MNHEY, CDR2 SVGAGI, per germline. CDR3 in amino acids: CASSPTGGNQPQHF. The DNA for the CDR3 is TGTGCCAGCAGTCCCACAGGGGGCAATCAGCCCCAGCATTTT.

CDR3 nucleotide sequence: TGCGCCAGCAGCCCAGGTGCGTGGCAGGACTTTGCCACAGATACGCAGTATTTT. Its protein is CASSPGAWQDFATDTQYF. V gene TRBV4-3 combines with J gene TRBJ2-3, with D possibly TRBD2 on 5 matching bases. Trimming removed 4 bases at V and 2 bases at J, with 22 bases between. The CDR3 sequence is 18 residues long. Germline loops: CDR1 LGHNA, CDR2 YSLEER.

This chain links TRBV6-6 with TRBJ1-6, with 8 positions matching TRBD1. The CDR3 is 14 residues long. Trimming cost V 8 bases and J 7 bases; bases outside gene matches: 7. Germline CDR1 reads MNHNY; CDR2 reads SVGAGI (reference sequence). DNA of the CDR3: TGTGCCAGCTCTATCGGACAGGGAAATTCACCCCTCCACTTT. Translating gives CASSIGQGNSPLHF.

The chain joins TRBV13 to TRBJ1-1; D ambiguous. Germline V gene data show CDR1 as PRHDT and CDR2 as FYEKMQ (reference sequence). This CDR3 comprises 13 residues. Between the trimmed V and J ends, which lost 2 bases and 6 bases, there was a span of 10 bases. Written as DNA, the CDR3 is TGTGCCAGCAGCTTATTAGGGAGGGCTGAAGCTTTCTTT. It translates to CASSLLGRAEAFF.

The V call is TRBV7-2, the J call TRBJ1-1, with 8 bases identical to TRBD1. CDR3 length equals 16 residues. J was trimmed by 1 base and V by 2 bases; bases with no gene match: 6. From germline, CDR1 is SGHTA and CDR2 FQGNSA. The CDR3 reads CASSLMTGARNTEAFF. As DNA, the CDR3 is TGTGCCAGCAGCTTAATGACAGGGGCCAGGAACACTGAAGCTTTCTTT.

This CDR3 is CASSPRLVDRPEAFF. In DNA form, the CDR3 reads TGTGCCAGCTCACCAAGGCTGGTGGACAGACCCGAAGCTTTCTTT. This chain links TRBV18 with TRBJ1-1; D is possibly TRBD1 (6 bases). The CDR3 covers 15 residues. Per the germline V gene, CDR1 is KGHSH and CDR2 is LQKENI. V dropped 2 bases and J dropped 8 bases, with 18 bases sitting between them.

In this sample, this clone turned up once. The chain combines TRBV2 with TRBJ1-4, with a possible D match to TRBD1 (5 bases). The ends were cut back, 8 bases at V and 4 bases at J, with 17 bases in the middle. Germline CDR1 is SNHLY and CDR2 is FYNNEI. CDR3 length: 15 residues. The DNA of the CDR3 is TGTGCCAGCCGAGCAAATAACAGGCTTAATGAAAAACTGTTTTTT. Protein product: CASRANNRLNEKLFF. Full variable domain (remainder filled in from reference TRBV2 and TRBJ1-4): EPEVTQTPSHQVTQMGQEVILRCVPISNHLYFYWYRQILGQKVEFLVSFYNNEISEKSEIFDDQFSVERPDGSNFTLKIRSTKLEDSAMYFCASRANNRLNEKLFFGSGTQLSVL.

The chain couples TRBV27 to TRBJ2-7; D possibly corresponds to TRBD1 (6 bases). The CDR3 is 17 residues long. CDR1 and CDR2 (germline): MNHEY, SMNVEV (reference sequence). V dropped 0 bases and J dropped 2 bases, with 17 bases sitting between them. CDR3 nucleotide sequence: TGTGCCAGCAGTTTATCGTTGGGGGCGGGTCCCCCCTACGAGCAGTACTTC. This sequence encodes CASSLSLGAGPPYEQYF.

The CDR3 spells CASSEGTHTDTQYF. The CDR3 DNA reads as TGTGCCAGCAGCGAGGGGACTCACACAGATACGCAGTATTTT. V usage is TRBV9 and J usage is TRBJ2-3; D is perhaps TRBD2 (6 bases). Germline V gene data show CDR1 as SGDLS and CDR2 as YYNGEE. V lost 3 bases and J lost 2, with 10 bases in between. The CDR3 sequence is 14 residues long.

This clone was detected a few times. The chain employs TRBV10-1 and TRBJ1-5, with a weak D call TRBD1 (5 bases). V lost 7 bases and J 7 bases, leaving 11 bases between the germline ends. Germline V lookup: CDR1 WNHNN, CDR2 SYGVQD (reference sequence). CDR3 length equals 12 residues. This chain's CDR3 is CASKEGRQPQHF. The CDR3 DNA reads TGCGCCAGCAAGGAGGGGAGGCAGCCCCAGCATTTT.

The chain links TRBV7-9 to TRBJ2-7, with D possibly being TRBD2 (5 bases). Trimming cost V 4 bases and J 2 bases, with 18 bases left between them. In germline, CDR1 is SEHNR, CDR2 FQNEAQ (reference sequence). There are 16 residues in the CDR3. The CDR3 region is CASSSESEGIAYEQYF. CDR3 coding DNA: TGTGCCAGCAGCTCAGAGAGTGAGGGAATCGCCTACGAGCAGTACTTC.